Presented here are 16 T cell receptor beta chains from one specimen sequenced in a study of OX40 agonist ivuxolimab in advanced cancers. Assay: immunoSEQ multiplex PCR; the TCRdb copy retains only in-frame clones and omits some. The repertoire holds about 54,000 clones, with 85% to 90% as singletons. Sample: CD4+ or CD8+ T cells sorted from blood, taken in a trial of the OX40 agonist ivuxolimab. Every receptor here comes from an adult with an advanced solid tumor such as melanoma, head and neck, liver or kidney cancer.

The chain has TRBV19 and TRBJ2-7, with D perhaps matching TRBD1 (6 bases). This CDR3 is 13 amino acids long. Per germline, CDR1 LNHDA and CDR2 SQIVND (reference sequence). V gave up 6 bases and J gave up 4 bases, with 13 bases separating them. The CDR3 nucleotides are TGTGCCAGTAGAGGGGGATCTAGGTACGAGCAGTACTTC. Its translation is CASRGGSRYEQYF.

This clone was recorded only once. This chain joins TRBV30 and TRBJ2-1; D call uncertain. The CDR3 is made up of 12 amino acids. V dropped 0 bases and J dropped 7 bases, with 7 bases sitting between them. Germline-derived CDR1 and CDR2 are GTSNPN and SVGIG (reference sequence). Written as DNA, the CDR3 is TGTGCCTGGAGTGTCGTGCAAAATGAGCAGTTCTTC. Amino acid sequence: CAWSVVQNEQFF.

The chain links TRBV7-3 to TRBJ2-1; 16 bases match TRBD2. The J segment lost 9 bases and the V segment lost 0 bases, leaving 5 bases of the junction unmatched. Germline V gene sequence: CDR1 SGHTA, CDR2 FQGTGA. The CDR3 contains 17 residues. CDR3 protein: CASSLTGTSGRAREQFF. The CDR3 nucleotides read TGTGCCAGCAGCTTAACTGGGACTAGCGGGAGGGCCCGTGAGCAGTTCTTC.

This chain joins TRBV19 and TRBJ2-3; the D is unclear. CDR3 length equals 13 residues. Trimming pared 7 bases from V and 3 bases from J, leaving 11 bases between. Germline assignment: CDR1 LNHDA and CDR2 SQIVND (reference sequence). CDR3 region: CASIGTPTDTQYF. As DNA, the CDR3 is TGTGCCAGTATTGGAACTCCAACAGATACGCAGTATTTT.

This sequence joins TRBV27 and TRBJ2-7; 8 nucleotides agree with TRBD1. With 6 bases clipped from V and 2 bases from J, the junction kept 0 bases outside the gene matches. This CDR3 has 12 amino acids. In germline, CDR1 is MNHEY, CDR2 SMNVEV (reference sequence). CDR3 sequence (DNA): TGTGCCAGCAGGGACAGGGCCTACGAGCAGTACTTC. This sequence encodes CASRDRAYEQYF.

The genes are TRBV7-3 and TRBJ2-5; D perhaps matches TRBD1 (6 bases). The CDR3 has 13 residues. Germline V gene data show CDR1 as SGHTA and CDR2 as FQGTGA. V shed 3 bases and J shed 5 bases, with 10 bases lying between them. The CDR3 spells CASSLGHAETQYF. CDR3 in DNA: TGTGCCAGCAGCTTGGGACATGCGGAGACCCAGTACTTC.

The V gene is TRBV6-1, the J gene TRBJ2-1, with 7 positions matching TRBD2. V dropped 7 bases and J dropped 7; count of bases not matched to a gene: 10. Germline lookup yields CDR1 MNHNS and CDR2 SASEGT. The CDR3 sequence is 14 residues long. DNA of the CDR3: TGTGCCAGCACCCCGGGCGGGAGCGGTAATGAGCAGTTCTTC. Amino acid sequence: CASTPGGSGNEQFF.

This clone was found a few times. The chain joins TRBV19 to TRBJ1-1, with TRBD1 as a possible D gene (5 bases). Germline values: CDR1 LNHDA, CDR2 SQIVND (reference sequence). V was shortened by 7 bases and J by 5 bases, with 14 bases between the two germline ends. The CDR3 has 13 residues. The CDR3 region has the DNA TGTGCCAGTAAAGACCCAGGGCTAACTGAAGCTTTCTTT. This sequence encodes CASKDPGLTEAFF.

V usage is TRBV13 and J usage is TRBJ1-4; 11 bases fit TRBD1. The trim removed 4 bases at V and 12 bases at J, leaving 7 bases unmatched. In germline, CDR1 is PRHDT, CDR2 FYEKMQ (reference sequence). This CDR3 region has 14 residues. CDR3 in DNA: TGTGCCAGCAGCTACCGGGACAGGGGGATGGAACTGTTTTTT. Its translation: CASSYRDRGMELFF.

The CDR3 spells CASSVQGGNYGYTF. The DNA for the CDR3 is TGTGCCAGCAGTGTACAGGGGGGGAACTATGGCTACACCTTC. The chain joins TRBV2 to TRBJ1-2; 8 bases agree with TRBD1. Germline V gene lookup returns CDR1 SNHLY and CDR2 FYNNEI. Trimming at V came to 4 bases and at J to 2 bases, leaving 3 bases not matched to a gene. The CDR3 runs to 14 residues.

J is TRBJ1-1 and V is TRBV5-4; no firm D call. The CDR3 consists of 13 residues. With 2 bases removed from V and 0 bases from J, the gap between germline ends came to 5 bases. Germline CDR1 SGHNT, CDR2 YYREEE (reference sequence). In nucleotides, the CDR3 is TGTGCCAGCAGCTTCTCAGTGAACACTGAAGCTTTCTTT. It translates to CASSFSVNTEAFF.

The V gene is TRBV5-6, the J gene TRBJ2-2, with D maybe TRBD2 (5 bases). The germline V gene encodes CDR1 SGHDT and CDR2 YYEEEE. The CDR3 loop spans 17 amino acids. The V end lost 0 bases, the J end lost 5 bases, and 17 bases lay between the germline ends. CDR3 residues: CASSLEIREEGTGELFF. In DNA form, the CDR3 reads TGTGCCAGCAGCTTGGAAATCCGGGAAGAGGGAACCGGGGAGCTGTTTTTT.

This chain uses TRBV6-5 with TRBJ2-1; tentative D call: TRBD1 (5 bases). V dropped 8 bases and J dropped 10 bases, with 18 bases sitting between them. The CDR3 covers 13 residues. The V gene's germline CDR1 is MNHEY and CDR2 SVGAGI. Written as DNA, the CDR3 is TGTGCCAGCGGGCGAGTGCAGGGTAGAGAGCAGTTCTTC. Protein sequence: CASGRVQGREQFF.

The chain is built from TRBV6-5 and TRBJ2-1; D may be TRBD2 (7 bases). Germline V lookup: CDR1 MNHEY, CDR2 SVGAGI. CDR3 length equals 11 residues. With 8 bases removed from V and 9 bases from J, the gap between germline ends came to 11 bases. CDR3 nucleotide sequence: TGTGCCAGCGCGAGGGGGGGTGAGCAGTTCTTC. Translating gives CASARGGEQFF.

The chain is built from TRBV18 and TRBJ2-2; perhaps TRBD2 as D (5 bases). CDR1 is KGHSH, CDR2 LQKENI, per germline. Deletions cut 3 bases from V and 3 bases from J, with 14 bases between. This CDR3 region has 16 residues. The DNA for the CDR3 is TGTGCCAGCTCACCGGGAGCGGACTCTTACACCGGGGAGCTGTTTTTT. Translated: CASSPGADSYTGELFF.

The V call is TRBV6-5, the J call TRBJ2-7, with 9 bases fitting TRBD1. The CDR3 covers 14 residues. Germline V lookup: CDR1 MNHEY, CDR2 SVGAGI. Trimming cost V 2 bases and J 3 bases; bases outside gene matches: 2. This chain's CDR3 is CASSYMTGGYEQYF. CDR3 sequence (DNA): TGTGCCAGCAGTTACATGACAGGGGGCTACGAGCAGTACTTC.